One and the same sample provided the 11 T cell receptor beta chains below, sequenced in a study of identical twins. TCRdb processed the 5' RACE reads anew with MiXCR; each CDR3 protein has one entry. The sample yields around 370,000 distinct CDR3 sequences, 7% to 9.5% seen once. The specimen sequenced was naive T cells sorted from blood. These receptors were taken from a woman between 50 and 59 years old in good health.

This clonotype has a handful of counts. The V and J genes are TRBV24-1 and TRBJ2-2; D gene ambiguous. Between the trimmed V and J ends, which lost 1 base and 2 bases, there was a span of 7 bases. The CDR3 runs to 15 residues. Germline CDR1 KGHDR, CDR2 SFDVKD. The CDR3 region is CATSDLSTNTGELFF. In DNA form, the CDR3 reads TGTGCCACCAGTGATTTATCCACTAACACCGGGGAGCTGTTTTTT.

V usage is TRBV6-2 or TRBV6-3 and J usage is TRBJ2-7; weak D call: TRBD1 (6 bases). This CDR3 contains 15 residues. V lost 4 bases and J 2 bases, leaving 15 bases between the germline ends. Germline V gives CDR1 MNHEY, CDR2 SVGEGT. The CDR3 sequence is CASSSLHRDPYEQYF. CDR3 bases: TGTGCCAGCAGTTCCCTTCACAGGGATCCCTACGAGCAGTACTTC.

This chain joins TRBV30 and TRBJ2-4; 12 bases match TRBD1. The J segment lost 2 bases and the V segment lost 1 base, leaving 18 bases of the junction unmatched. Germline CDR1 and CDR2: GTSNPN and SVGIG (reference sequence). The length of the CDR3 is 21 residues. For the CDR3, the DNA is TGTGCCTGGAGTGCAGCTTGGGGGGACAGGGGGCCCGTTTTCTCCAAAAACATTCAGTACTTC. Its protein product is CAWSAAWGDRGPVFSKNIQYF.

The J gene is TRBJ2-7, the V gene TRBV20-1; the D is unclear. V was shortened by 3 bases and J by 2 bases, with 8 bases between the two germline ends. Germline V gene lookup returns CDR1 DFQATT and CDR2 SNEGSKA (reference sequence). This CDR3 has 12 residues. CDR3 residues: CSASRPPYEQYF. The CDR3 coding sequence is TGCAGTGCTAGTAGGCCACCCTACGAGCAGTACTTC.

This clonotype appeared many times. The CDR3 DNA sequence: TGCGCCAGCAGCCAAGTCTCAGTGCTCAATGAGCAGTTCTTC. Residues: CASSQVSVLNEQFF. V is TRBV4-1 and J is TRBJ2-1; D call uncertain. The germline V gene encodes CDR1 MGHRA and CDR2 YSYEKL. V lost 1 base to trimming and J lost 6 bases, with 10 bases between them. This CDR3 is built from 14 residues.

This clonotype was observed a handful of times. This chain joins TRBV29-1 and TRBJ2-1, with 8 bases lining up with TRBD2. V trimming: 7 bases; J trimming: 2 bases; junction bases outside the gene matches: 10. Germline-derived CDR1 and CDR2 are SQVTM and ANQGSEA. This CDR3 contains 15 residues. The CDR3 DNA reads TGCAGCGCCCATCCGACTAGCGAACCCTACAATGAGCAGTTCTTC. Encoded protein: CSAHPTSEPYNEQFF.

This clonotype was counted between two and nine times. The rearrangement joins TRBV5-1 to TRBJ2-7; D is possibly TRBD1 or TRBD2 (8 bases each). The V end lost 4 bases, the J end lost 2 bases, and 19 bases lay between the germline ends. Germline assignment: CDR1 SGHRS and CDR2 YFSETQ. The CDR3 has 16 residues. In nucleotides, the CDR3 is TGCGCCAGCAGCCAGGGGGCCCTAGCGGGTGCCTACGAGCAGTACTTC. Amino acid sequence: CASSQGALAGAYEQYF.

This clonotype was counted between two and nine times. The rearrangement uses TRBV7-9 and TRBJ2-3, with D tentatively TRBD1 (5 bases). The CDR3 extends over 17 amino acids. Trimming stripped 0 bases from V and 0 bases from J, with 13 bases between. CDR1 and CDR2 (germline): SEHNR, FQNEAQ (reference sequence). CDR3: CASSLASGRASTDTQYF. The CDR3 bases are TGTGCCAGCAGCTTAGCCTCGGGCAGGGCGAGCACAGATACGCAGTATTTT.

The rearrangement joins TRBV19 to TRBJ1-2; maybe TRBD1 (5 bases). The CDR3 has 15 amino acids. Trimming took off 3 bases at V and 0 bases at J, with 11 bases between the two ends. Per the germline V gene, CDR1 is LNHDA and CDR2 is SQIVND (reference sequence). The CDR3 spells CASSMDSGPNYGYTF. DNA of the CDR3: TGTGCCAGTAGTATGGACTCAGGGCCTAACTATGGCTACACCTTC.

This clonotype was seen repeatedly, ten times or more. This chain links TRBV25-1 with TRBJ2-7; the D gene is possibly TRBD1 (5 bases). The length of the CDR3 is 14 residues. The germline V gene encodes CDR1 MGHDK and CDR2 SYGVNS. V lost 1 base to trimming and J lost 4 bases, with 11 bases between them. The CDR3 here is CASSEWGGSYEQYF. CDR3 coding DNA: TGTGCCAGCAGTGAATGGGGCGGATCTTACGAGCAGTACTTC.

This chain links TRBV20-1 with TRBJ1-6; 8 bases match TRBD1. The CDR3 sequence is 12 residues long. The V and J ends lost 3 bases and 9 bases, in that order; junction bases with no gene match: 1. Germline V gene sequence: CDR1 DFQATT, CDR2 SNEGSKA (reference sequence). The CDR3 is CSASDRGSPLHF. The DNA for the CDR3 is TGCAGTGCTAGTGACAGGGGTTCACCCCTCCACTTT.